A single sample is the source of the 19 T cell receptor beta chains below, sequenced in a study of T cells in Graves' hyperthyroidism and ophthalmopathy. TCR beta CDR3 regions were amplified from RNA. The HTBI primer set served for first-round RT-PCR of the TCR CDR3. Each CDR3 protein gets one entry after TCRdb re-called the multiplex PCR reads with MiXCR. Among under 800,000 distinct CDR3 sequences listed, 14% were seen once. Sequencing used blood. Receptor source: a woman aged 18 to 35 with Graves' hyperthyroidism.

This clonotype was counted between two and nine times. This chain joins TRBV25-1 and TRBJ1-1; TRBD1 might be the D (5 bases). The CDR3 loop spans 12 amino acids. Germline assignment: CDR1 MGHDK and CDR2 SYGVNS. V lost 6 bases and J 6 bases, leaving 11 bases between the germline ends. The chain's CDR3 is CASRGTYSEAFF. The CDR3 DNA reads TGTGCCAGCAGGGGGACTTACTCTGAAGCTTTCTTT.

The chain carries TRBV18 and TRBJ2-3, with unresolved D. V lost 6 bases to trimming and J lost 1 base, with 17 bases between them. CDR3 length equals 16 residues. Germline V lookup: CDR1 KGHSH, CDR2 LQKENI. CDR3 DNA: TGTGCCAGCTCCCCTCCCTCCAATAGGGGCACAGATACGCAGTATTTT. It specifies CASSPPSNRGTDTQYF. Full variable domain (rest looked up from reference TRBV18 and TRBJ2-3): NAGVMQNPRHLVRRRGQEARLRCSPMKGHSHVYWYRQLPEEGLKFMVYLQKENIIDESGMPKERFSAEFPKEGPSILRIQQVVRGDSAAYFCASSPPSNRGTDTQYFGPGTRLTVL.

This clonotype was observed at least ten times. J is TRBJ1-1 and V is TRBV30; no firm D call. The germline CDR1 and CDR2 sequences are GTSNPN and SVGIG (reference sequence). Trimming removed 2 bases at V and 1 base at J, with 5 bases between. The CDR3 sequence is 12 residues long. The CDR3 sequence is CAWSWRNTEAFF. The CDR3 nucleotides read TGTGCCTGGAGTTGGCGGAACACTGAAGCTTTCTTT.

This clonotype has a handful of counts. The chain links TRBV4-1 to TRBJ2-2; 12 bases are shared with TRBD1. Germline V gives CDR1 MGHRA, CDR2 YSYEKL. The CDR3 has 18 amino acids. V lost 5 bases and J lost 5; bases outside the gene matches: 12. CDR3 in amino acids: CASSAGTGGPVRTGELFF. CDR3 nucleotides: TGCGCCAGCAGCGCCGGGACAGGGGGCCCCGTACGGACCGGGGAGCTGTTTTTT.

This clonotype was detected many times. V gene TRBV7-2 combines with J gene TRBJ2-1, with TRBD2 matching over 10 bases. Germline V gene sequence: CDR1 SGHTA, CDR2 FQGNSA. There are 19 residues in the CDR3. The trim removed 4 bases at V and 0 bases at J, leaving 12 bases unmatched. The CDR3 sequence: CASSSTGGLAGDSYNEQFF. For the CDR3, the DNA is TGTGCCAGCAGCTCTACCGGGGGGCTAGCGGGAGACTCCTACAATGAGCAGTTCTTC.

This chain connects TRBV20-1 to TRBJ2-7; 8 bases fit TRBD2. Germline V gene lookup returns CDR1 DFQATT and CDR2 SNEGSKA (reference sequence). With V trimmed by 0 bases and J by 3 bases, 19 bases remained unmatched. This CDR3 region has 19 residues. The CDR3 coding sequence is TGCAGTGCTAGAGATGAAGGGGGGCGGGGAGCGGGAGACTTCTACGAGCAGTACTTC. Translation gives CSARDEGGRGAGDFYEQYF.

V is TRBV20-1 and J is TRBJ2-3; 7 nucleotides agree with TRBD2. The germline V gene encodes CDR1 DFQATT and CDR2 SNEGSKA (reference sequence). The CDR3 loop spans 13 amino acids. The J segment lost 6 bases and the V segment lost 2 bases, leaving 5 bases of the junction unmatched. As DNA, the CDR3 is TGCAGTGCTAGATCTCCAGCGGGGGATACGCAGTATTTT. Its translation is CSARSPAGDTQYF.

This sequence joins TRBV24-1 and TRBJ2-1; 9 bases match TRBD2. J lost 0 bases, V lost 7 bases, and 9 bases had no gene match. The CDR3 contains 17 residues. Germline V gene data show CDR1 as KGHDR and CDR2 as SFDVKD. In nucleotides, the CDR3 is TGTGCCACCAGGGGGGCGCGGGAGGGGAGCTCCTACAATGAGCAGTTCTTC. Encoded protein: CATRGAREGSSYNEQFF.

The chain links TRBV7-9 to TRBJ1-6; D may be TRBD1 (6 bases). Trimming stripped 1 base from V and 10 bases from J, with 11 bases between. CDR3 length: 14 residues. CDR1 is SEHNR, CDR2 FQNEAQ, per germline (reference sequence). CDR3 nucleotide sequence: TGTGCCAGCAGCTTAGAGACAGGAGCCTCACCCCTCCACTTT. Encoded protein: CASSLETGASPLHF.

Details on this clonotype: A much larger clone is a single base away; this may be a read error. The CDR3 region is CVSRGLGVSYNEQFF. In DNA, the CDR3 is TGTGTCAGCAGGGGACTGGGTGTTTCCTACAATGAGCAGTTCTTC. The gene calls are TRBV6-2 or TRBV6-3 and TRBJ2-1; D could derive from TRBD1 or TRBD2 (6 bases each). The length of the CDR3 is 15 residues. Germline V gene sequence: CDR1 MNHEY, CDR2 SVGEGT.

There are many counts of this clonotype. This chain uses TRBV6-2 or TRBV6-3 with TRBJ2-5; D is uncertain. Trimming removed 0 bases from V and 3 bases from J, with 2 bases in between. CDR1 MNHEY and CDR2 SVGEGT come from the germline V gene. This CDR3 is 12 amino acids long. CDR3 nucleotides: TGTGCCAGCAGTTACTCAAAAGAGACCCAGTACTTC. Residues: CASSYSKETQYF.

This clonotype was picked up many times. This chain joins TRBV6-6 and TRBJ2-1; no definite D call. The CDR3 spans 14 residues. V lost 2 bases to trimming and J lost 2 bases, with 7 bases between them. Germline loops: CDR1 MNHNY, CDR2 SVGAGI (reference sequence). CDR3 region: CASSYGLAYNEQFF. DNA of the CDR3: TGTGCCAGCAGTTACGGGCTAGCCTACAATGAGCAGTTCTTC.

This clonotype has ten or more counts. The chain couples TRBV28 to TRBJ1-5; D perhaps matches TRBD1 (6 bases). V was trimmed by 7 bases and J by 0 bases, leaving 13 bases between them. CDR3 size: 15 residues. CDR1 and CDR2 from the germline V gene are MDHEN and SYDVKM. The CDR3 loop is CASNVDRSSNQPQHF. CDR3 coding DNA: TGTGCCAGCAATGTGGACAGATCTAGCAATCAGCCCCAGCATTTT.

This clonotype has just a few counts. The chain uses TRBV24-1 and TRBJ2-1; no definite D call. CDR1 is KGHDR and CDR2 is SFDVKD in the germline V gene. This CDR3 contains 14 residues. The V end lost 0 bases, the J end lost 6 bases, and 8 bases lay between the germline ends. CDR3 DNA sequence: TGTGCCACCAGTGATTTGGGGGTCTCCAATGAGCAGTTCTTC. Its protein product is CATSDLGVSNEQFF.

In its sample, this clonotype was seen a few times. The V gene is TRBV4-1, the J gene TRBJ1-4; 7 nucleotides align to TRBD1. Trimming at V came to 4 bases and at J to 5 bases, leaving 4 bases not matched to a gene. CDR1 is MGHRA and CDR2 is YSYEKL in the germline V gene. The CDR3 is 14 amino acids. CDR3 nucleotide sequence: TGCGCCAGCAGCCGGACAGGATTAAATGAAAAACTGTTTTTT. This sequence encodes CASSRTGLNEKLFF.

This clonotype was found a few times. This chain uses TRBV29-1 with TRBJ1-2; tentatively, D is TRBD1 (5 bases). The CDR3 has 11 residues. V lost 8 bases and J 3 bases, leaving 10 bases between the germline ends. The germline gives CDR1 SQVTM, CDR2 ANQGSEA. CDR3: CSSEQDYGYTF. CDR3 bases: TGCAGCTCTGAACAGGACTATGGCTACACCTTC.

The J gene is TRBJ2-3, the V gene TRBV12-5; TRBD2 aligns across 7 bases. This CDR3 is 15 amino acids long. Germline V gives CDR1 LGHNT, CDR2 FRNRAP. With 1 base clipped from V and 2 bases from J, the junction kept 3 bases outside the gene matches. The CDR3 here is CASGLGLAFTDTQYF. The CDR3 nucleotides are TGTGCTAGTGGTTTGGGACTAGCTTTCACAGATACGCAGTATTTT.

This clonotype came up many times. The genes are TRBV5-1 and TRBJ2-3; 10 bases map to TRBD2. The CDR3 has 17 residues. In germline, CDR1 is SGHRS, CDR2 YFSETQ. Trimming removed 3 bases from V and 1 base from J; junction bases left unmatched: 8. CDR3 in DNA: TGCGCCAGCAGCTCACCGTCCGGGACTAGCGGCACAGATACGCAGTATTTT. Its protein product is CASSSPSGTSGTDTQYF.

This clonotype occurred many times. The gene calls are TRBV30 and TRBJ2-7; D gene unclear. V was clipped by 2 bases and J by 2 bases, with 13 bases between them. Per germline, CDR1 GTSNPN and CDR2 SVGIG (reference sequence). The length of the CDR3 is 14 residues. The CDR3 DNA reads TGTGCCTGGAGTCCGCAGGTGGGCACCTACGAGCAGTACTTC. Translating gives CAWSPQVGTYEQYF.